Sequencing of this T cell receptor (beta chain) was carried out in a study of blood T cell repertoires in COVID-19. Study in general: The analysed material was cDNA or gDNA that came from T cells, B-cell-depleted T cells, or PBMCs.

The CDR3 is 17 residues long. V was pared by 4 bases and J by 0 bases, with 6 bases of the junction left unmatched. The germline V gene has CDR1 SGHVS and CDR2 FQNEAQ. Here immunoSEQ multiplex PCR was the method, and the copy in TCRdb shows in-frame clones only, minus some. The sample contains 350,000 to 450,000 clones, 70% to 90% of which appear only once. The rearrangement uses TRBV7-8 and TRBJ2-1, with TRBD1 matching 10 bases. The clonotype originates from a woman younger than 35 who had been exposed to COVID-19. The material sequenced was PBMCs or T cells enriched from blood (not recorded which). The CDR3 loop reads CASSWDRGSSSYNEQFF. For the CDR3, the DNA is TGTGCCAGCAGCTGGGACAGGGGATCCAGCTCCTACAATGAGCAGTTCTTC.